This T cell receptor (beta chain) is from a study of blood T cell repertoires in COVID-19. Study overall: Spain, Italy and the United States supplied samples that represented acute and convalescent COVID-19. T cells, B-cell-depleted T cells, or PBMCs supplied cDNA or gDNA.

CDR3 length: 12 residues. In germline, CDR1 is DFQATT, CDR2 SNEGSKA (reference sequence). V was clipped by 4 bases and J by 5 bases; unmatched bases: 2. As originally analysed: Cell counts per sample came from amplifying reference gene primers. TCRdb's copy holds only in-frame clones and misses some; the assay was immunoSEQ multiplex PCR. V, J and clone size are those of that table, while D and trimming were read from the DNA. The sample has about 440,000 clones; roughly 89% are singletons. The V and J genes are TRBV20-1 and TRBJ2-3; 8 bases are shared with TRBD1. The source is a woman aged 25 to 39 with acute or convalescent COVID-19. Sequenced sample: peripheral blood. The CDR3 spells CSAIDRGDTQYF. The CDR3 DNA sequence: TGCAGTGCTATTGACAGGGGAGATACGCAGTATTTT.